What follows are 32 T cell receptor beta chains derived from one specimen sequenced in a study of beta chain features in type 1 diabetes. Study-wide results and caveats: Type 1 diabetes patients showed a moderate but significant shortening of TCRB CDR3s in all four CD4+ subsets.

All of the isolated RNA was reverse transcribed, so expressed TCRB transcripts were sequenced. Generated by immunoSEQ multiplex PCR, the TCRdb table keeps only in-frame clones and is missing some. The sample has roughly 340,000 clones, about 14% seen once; the top ten hold about 0.016%. These receptors have no known antigen. What was sequenced was naive CD4+ T cells from blood. These receptors came from a young woman with type 1 diabetes.

This clone was seen only a few times. The chain employs TRBV11-3 and TRBJ1-1, with D perhaps matching TRBD1 (6 bases). This CDR3 region has 13 residues. Germline assignment: CDR1 SGHNT and CDR2 YENEEA. Trimming left V 6 bases short and J 5 bases short, with 13 bases between. The CDR3 sequence: CASRPQGWTEAFF. In DNA, the CDR3 is TGTGCCAGCAGACCCCAGGGGTGGACTGAAGCTTTCTTT. Variable domain in full (rest from reference TRBV11-3 and TRBJ1-1): EAGVVQSPRYKIIEKKQPVAFWCNPISGHNTLYWYLQNLGQGPELLIRYENEEAVDDSQLPKDRFSAERLKGVDSTLKIQPAELGDSAVYLCASRPQGWTEAFFGQGTRLTVV.

The rearrangement uses TRBV6-1 and TRBJ2-3, with 7 bases identical to TRBD2. V lost 3 bases and J lost 0; bases outside the gene matches: 6. Germline-derived CDR1 and CDR2 are MNHNS and SASEGT. This CDR3 comprises 16 residues. The CDR3 region has the DNA TGTGCCAGCAGTGATAGTCTAGCGGAAAGCACAGATACGCAGTATTTT. Its protein product is CASSDSLAESTDTQYF.

This clone was counted between two and nine times. The chain employs TRBV11-2 and TRBJ2-5, with 11 bases lining up with TRBD2. This CDR3 comprises 16 residues. V lost 1 base and J lost 1; bases outside the gene matches: 2. From germline, CDR1 is SGHAT and CDR2 FQNNGV. The CDR3 is CASSLGGTSGQETQYF. The CDR3 DNA reads as TGTGCCAGCAGCTTAGGAGGGACTAGCGGCCAAGAGACCCAGTACTTC.

The J gene is TRBJ2-7, the V gene TRBV6-6, with D perhaps matching TRBD2 (5 bases). Germline loops: CDR1 MNHNY, CDR2 SVGAGI (reference sequence). Trimming shortened V by 2 bases and J by 0 bases, and 8 bases separated the two germline ends. The CDR3 is 14 residues long. The CDR3 region is CASSYSGSSYEQYV. The CDR3 region has the DNA TGTGCCAGCAGTTACAGCGGAAGCTCCTACGAGCAGTACGTC.

The chain links TRBV28 to TRBJ2-1; 7 bases are a match to TRBD2. V shed 4 bases and J 4 bases; nucleotides not matched to a gene: 4. The germline CDR1 and CDR2 sequences are MDHEN and SYDVKM. This CDR3 region has 14 residues. In DNA, the CDR3 is TGTGCCAGCAGTTGGGGGACTATTTACAATGAGCAGTTCTTC. Protein: CASSWGTIYNEQFF. The variable domain in full, with the rest retrieved from reference TRBV28 and TRBJ2-1, is DVKVTQSSRYLVKRTGEKVFLECVQDMDHENMFWYRQDPGLGLRLIYFSYDVKMKEKGDIPEGYSVSREKKERFSLILESASTNQTSMYLCASSWGTIYNEQFFGPGTRLTVL.

The chain has TRBV7-2 and TRBJ2-1, with 9 positions matching TRBD1. Trimming cost V 1 base and J 7 bases; bases outside gene matches: 5. The CDR3 spans 15 residues. Germline CDR1 reads SGHTA; CDR2 reads FQGNSA. In DNA, the CDR3 is TGTGCCAGCAGCTTAGACAGGGGGCGCGGTAATGAGCAGTTCTTC. Residues: CASSLDRGRGNEQFF.

In its sample, this clone was seen a few times. The rearrangement joins TRBV19 to TRBJ2-1; D is ambiguous. V shed 4 bases and J shed 3 bases, with 4 bases lying between them. This CDR3 spans 12 amino acids. Germline assignment: CDR1 LNHDA and CDR2 SQIVND (reference sequence). The CDR3 coding sequence is TGTGCCAGTAGTAACAACTACAATGAGCAGTTCTTC. Translated, it gives CASSNNYNEQFF.

J is TRBJ2-7 and V is TRBV6-6; maybe TRBD2 (5 bases). The germline V and J ends were trimmed by 4 bases and 5 bases, with 21 bases remaining between them. The CDR3 has 16 residues. The V gene's germline CDR1 is MNHNY and CDR2 SVGAGI (reference sequence). This CDR3 is CASSSDIGVSGNEQYV. The DNA of the CDR3 is TGTGCCAGCAGTTCGGATATCGGGGTGTCAGGCAACGAGCAGTACGTC.

This sequence joins TRBV27 and TRBJ2-1, with 7 nucleotides matching TRBD2. V lost 3 bases to trimming and J lost 0 bases; unmatched junction nucleotides: 14. CDR3 length: 19 residues. The germline gives CDR1 MNHEY, CDR2 SMNVEV (reference sequence). Written as DNA, the CDR3 is TGTGCCAGCAGTTTTTTTGTGGCTAGCGGCCCAAGCTCCTACAATGAGCAGTTCTTC. Translating gives CASSFFVASGPSSYNEQFF.

V and J are TRBV7-3 and TRBJ2-6; 7 bases match TRBD1. The CDR3 is made up of 17 amino acids. Germline trimming cut 2 bases from V and 0 bases from J; bases unmatched to any gene: 4. Germline CDR1 is SGHTA and CDR2 is FQGTGA. CDR3 bases: TGTGCCAGCAGCTTAGACAGGGTTAGCTCTGGGGCCAACGTCCTGACTTTC. Translated, it gives CASSLDRVSSGANVLTF.

This clone has just a few counts. The chain couples TRBV4-3 to TRBJ1-3; D is ambiguous. Trimming stripped 3 bases from V and 0 bases from J, with 6 bases between. The CDR3 extends over 14 amino acids. CDR1 is LGHNA, CDR2 YSLEER, per germline. The CDR3 spells CASSQADSGNTIYF. The CDR3 coding sequence is TGCGCCAGCAGCCAGGCGGACTCTGGAAACACCATATATTTT.

This clone was seen only a few times. The chain links TRBV18 to TRBJ2-7; TRBD1 is a possible D gene (6 bases). The CDR3 runs to 13 residues. V was pared by 4 bases and J by 3 bases, with 10 bases between. Germline assignment: CDR1 KGHSH and CDR2 LQKENI. The CDR3 region is CASSQDRNYEQYV. For the CDR3, the DNA is TGTGCCAGCTCACAAGACAGGAACTACGAGCAGTACGTC.

This clone was seen a handful of times. The J gene is TRBJ2-7, the V gene TRBV30; D not certain. The CDR3 is 14 amino acids. The V gene's germline CDR1 is GTSNPN and CDR2 SVGIG (reference sequence). Trimming cost V 3 bases and J 4 bases, with 16 bases left between them. CDR3 sequence: CAWRSRPSSYEQYF. The CDR3 region has the DNA TGTGCCTGGAGATCCCGGCCTAGTTCGTACGAGCAGTACTTC.

The chain joins TRBV7-2 to TRBJ2-7, with TRBD1 as a possible D gene (5 bases). CDR1 and CDR2 from the germline V gene are SGHTA and FQGNSA. V was cut by 1 base and J by 4 bases, with 14 bases left in between. The CDR3 covers 15 residues. The CDR3 coding sequence is TGTGCCAGCAGCTTAGTTGTAGGGGCGGATTACGAGCAGTACGTC. Protein: CASSLVVGADYEQYV.

The gene calls are TRBV25-1 and TRBJ2-4; the match to TRBD1 covers 8 bases. The CDR3 runs to 14 residues. V lost 5 bases and J lost 6; bases outside the gene matches: 6. Per the germline V gene, CDR1 is MGHDK and CDR2 is SYGVNS. CDR3 coding DNA: TGTGCCAGCAGTCTAGGGACAGGACTAAACATTCAGTACTTC. It specifies CASSLGTGLNIQYF.

The table lists this clone with a few counts. The chain recombines TRBV4-2 with TRBJ1-1; 9 bases are shared with TRBD1. The CDR3 runs 15 residues. The germline CDR1 and CDR2 sequences are LGHNA and YNFKEQ. With V trimmed by 0 bases and J by 1 base, 0 bases remained unmatched. CDR3 in amino acids: CASSQEGQGNTEAFF. The CDR3 DNA sequence: TGTGCCAGCAGCCAAGAGGGACAGGGGAACACTGAAGCTTTCTTT.

The gene calls are TRBV7-8 and TRBJ2-7; TRBD2 matches 8 bases. With 1 base clipped from V and 4 bases from J, the junction kept 6 bases outside the gene matches. Germline assignment: CDR1 SGHVS and CDR2 FQNEAQ. The CDR3 covers 15 residues. The CDR3 nucleotides read TGTGCCAGCAGCTTAGGTAGCGGGATGATTTACGAGCAGTACTTC. Encoded protein: CASSLGSGMIYEQYF.

This chain uses TRBV18 with TRBJ2-5, with 10 bases that match TRBD2. The V segment lost 0 bases and the J segment 5 bases; nucleotides outside the gene matches: 6. CDR1 is KGHSH, CDR2 LQKENI, per germline. The CDR3 consists of 16 residues. The CDR3 here is CASSPPGLAFGETQYF. The CDR3, as DNA: TGTGCCAGCTCACCACCGGGACTAGCGTTTGGGGAGACCCAGTACTTC. Combining the CDR3 with reference TRBV18 and TRBJ2-5 gives the whole variable domain NAGVMQNPRHLVRRRGQEARLRCSPMKGHSHVYWYRQLPEEGLKFMVYLQKENIIDESGMPKERFSAEFPKEGPSILRIQQVVRGDSAAYFCASSPPGLAFGETQYFGPGTRLLVL.

This clone turned up a few times. The rearrangement uses TRBV4-1 and TRBJ2-3; 9 positions match TRBD2. The CDR3 length is 17 residues. The ends lost 3 bases at V and 6 bases at J; junction bases unmatched: 13. Per the germline V gene, CDR1 is MGHRA and CDR2 is YSYEKL. The CDR3 loop reads CASSHRGGREGQDTQYF. The CDR3 DNA sequence: TGCGCCAGCAGCCACCGAGGGGGGCGGGAGGGCCAGGATACGCAGTATTTT.

The CDR3, as DNA: TGTGCCAGCAGCTTGGCCGTGGCAAATCAGCCCCAGCATTTT. Its translation is CASSLAVANQPQHF. The chain carries TRBV5-6 and TRBJ1-5, with unresolved D. This CDR3 has 14 residues. Germline V gene lookup returns CDR1 SGHDT and CDR2 YYEEEE. V gave up 0 bases and J gave up 4 bases, with 8 bases separating them.

Only a few counts were recorded for this clone. The CDR3 loop reads CSVGRLHANYGYTF. CDR3 nucleotide sequence: TGCAGCGTTGGGCGACTCCATGCTAACTATGGCTACACCTTC. V is TRBV29-1 and J is TRBJ1-2; D remains unclear. The CDR3 extends over 14 amino acids. CDR1 and CDR2 (germline): SQVTM, ANQGSEA. V was shortened by 4 bases and J by 0 bases, with 12 bases between the two germline ends.

This clone has more than one count but fewer than ten. The chain joins TRBV5-5 to TRBJ2-2, with TRBD1 as a possible D gene (6 bases). Germline loops: CDR1 SGHKS, CDR2 YYEKEE (reference sequence). This CDR3 comprises 15 residues. Deletions cut 4 bases from V and 2 bases from J, with 12 bases between. The CDR3 sequence is CASSLGTSNTGELFF. In DNA form, the CDR3 reads TGTGCCAGCAGCCTCGGGACATCAAACACCGGGGAGCTGTTTTTT. The complete variable domain, with remaining parts taken from reference TRBV5-5 and TRBJ2-2, reads DAGVTQSPTHLIKTRGQQVTLRCSPISGHKSVSWYQQVLGQGPQFIFQYYEKEERGRGNFPDRFSARQFPNYSSELNVNALLLGDSALYLCASSLGTSNTGELFFGEGSRLTVL.

The rearrangement links TRBV11-3 to TRBJ2-2; D is unresolved. Looked up from germline, CDR1 is SGHNT and CDR2 is YENEEA. The CDR3 consists of 12 residues. Trimming removed 5 bases from V and 8 bases from J, with 9 bases in between. CDR3 residues: CASSPLEGELFF. For the CDR3, the DNA is TGTGCCAGCAGCCCCCTCGAGGGGGAGCTGTTTTTT.

The gene calls are TRBV11-2 and TRBJ2-1; a possible D gene is TRBD2 (6 bases). Germline CDR1 SGHAT, CDR2 FQNNGV. Trimming took off 3 bases at V and 7 bases at J, with 19 bases between the two ends. The CDR3 has 16 amino acids. This chain's CDR3 is CASSLGGLARSNEQFF. As DNA, the CDR3 is TGTGCCAGCAGCTTGGGTGGGCTAGCGCGGTCGAATGAGCAGTTCTTC. The whole variable domain, filled in from reference TRBV11-2 and TRBJ2-1, reads EAGVAQSPRYKIIEKRQSVAFWCNPISGHATLYWYQQILGQGPKLLIQFQNNGVVDDSQLPKDRFSAERLKGVDSTLKIQPAKLEDSAVYLCASSLGGLARSNEQFFGPGTRLTVL.

This clone was detected only a few times. The chain uses TRBV29-1 and TRBJ1-1, with D perhaps TRBD1 (5 bases). From germline, CDR1 is SQVTM and CDR2 ANQGSEA. Deletions cut 6 bases from V and 3 bases from J, with 17 bases between. This CDR3 is 14 amino acids long. In DNA, the CDR3 is TGCAGCGTAGACGTACGGGGGGGGTACACTGAAGCTTTCTTT. Translated, it gives CSVDVRGGYTEAFF.

The CDR3 sequence: CASSLVVSAYNEQFF. The CDR3 DNA reads TGTGCCAGCAGCTTAGTTGTTAGCGCCTACAATGAGCAGTTCTTC. The genes are TRBV7-2 and TRBJ2-1; D might be TRBD2 (5 bases). The CDR3 length is 15 residues. The V end was cut by 1 base, the J end by 2 bases, with 9 bases between. The germline gives CDR1 SGHTA, CDR2 FQGNSA.

This clone was detected a few times. The gene calls are TRBV5-1 and TRBJ2-3; 9 bases match TRBD2. The CDR3 runs to 15 residues. V shed 4 bases, J shed 4 bases, and the junction held 7 bases outside the gene matches. CDR1 and CDR2 (germline): SGHRS, YFSETQ. CDR3 in amino acids: CASSEAGGLPDTQYF. CDR3 DNA: TGCGCCAGCAGCGAAGCGGGAGGTCTTCCAGATACGCAGTATTTT.

CDR3 sequence (DNA): TGCGCCAGCAGCCAAGATTTGCGGAGCACAGATACGCAGTATTTT. Its protein product is CASSQDLRSTDTQYF. J is TRBJ2-3 and V is TRBV4-3; D remains unclear. Trimming took 0 bases from V and 0 from J, leaving 7 bases between them. The CDR3 covers 15 residues. CDR1 and CDR2 (germline): LGHNA, YSLEER.

This clone was observed a few times. The rearrangement uses TRBV7-9 and TRBJ2-1, with D hard to call. The germline V and J ends were trimmed by 2 bases and 5 bases, with 10 bases remaining between them. This CDR3 has 14 residues. Germline V lookup: CDR1 SEHNR, CDR2 FQNEAQ (reference sequence). The CDR3, as DNA: TGTGCCAGCAGCTTATTACAGCAAAACAATGAGCAGTTCTTC. Translation: CASSLLQQNNEQFF.

This clone came up a few times. This chain links TRBV10-3 with TRBJ2-5, with 7 bases aligning to TRBD2. The CDR3 spans 12 residues. V was clipped by 6 bases and J by 5 bases; unmatched bases: 3. The germline V gene has CDR1 ENHRY and CDR2 SYGVKD. Here the CDR3 DNA reads TGTGCCATCAGCAGCGGGATGGAGACCCAGTACTTC. Translation gives CAISSGMETQYF.

This clone turned up a few times. The chain has TRBV19 and TRBJ2-7; 7 bases align to TRBD2. Trimming at V came to 6 bases and at J to 3 bases, leaving 11 bases not matched to a gene. CDR3 size: 15 residues. CDR1 LNHDA and CDR2 SQIVND come from the germline V gene (reference sequence). CDR3 in DNA: TGTGCCAGTAGCCCCGTCTTTACGGGAGGCTACGAGCAGTACTTC. Residues: CASSPVFTGGYEQYF.

The chain links TRBV30 to TRBJ2-1; 9 nucleotides agree with TRBD1. The CDR3 loop spans 15 amino acids. The J segment lost 10 bases and the V segment lost 8 bases, leaving 18 bases of the junction unmatched. Germline loops: CDR1 GTSNPN, CDR2 SVGIG (reference sequence). The CDR3 sequence: CARTPPGTGRVEQFF. The CDR3 DNA follows: TGTGCCCGAACACCCCCGGGGACAGGGAGAGTAGAGCAGTTCTTC.